Listed below are T cell receptor beta chains from one sample, sequenced in a study of healthy donors' naive CD4 and CD8 T cells. TCRdb re-called the reads through MiXCR, storing one row per CDR3 protein. The profile shows around 180,000 distinct CDR3 sequences, about 74% of them singletons. Specimen: naive CD4+ and CD8+ T cells sorted from blood, pooled from several donors. All receptors come from a pool of human donors in good health; the sample pools cells from several healthy donors. CDR3s include the opening cysteine and the closing phenylalanine or tryptophan. D genes are given only for firm matches. Clone size is stated in some rows and not others, as once, few, many or a class when expanded.

CDR3aa: CASQNTDTQYF
CDR3nt: TGTGCCAGCCAGAACACAGATACGCAGTATTTT
d_gene: NA
v_gene: TRBV7-9
abundance: NA
j_gene: TRBJ2-3

CDR3aa: CSGSTGLGEQYF
CDR3nt: TGCAGCGGATCGACAGGGTTAGGCGAGCAGTACTTC
d_gene: TRBD1
v_gene: TRBV29-1
abundance: NA
j_gene: TRBJ2-7

CDR3aa: CASRGGPYEQYF
CDR3nt: TGTGCCAGTCGCGGAGGCCCCTACGAGCAGTACTTC
d_gene: NA
v_gene: TRBV19
abundance: NA
j_gene: TRBJ2-7

CDR3aa: CASSPQAPYGYTF
CDR3nt: TGTGCCAGCAGCCCACAGGCTCCTTATGGCTACACCTTC
d_gene: NA
v_gene: TRBV12-3/TRBV12-4
abundance: once
j_gene: TRBJ1-2

CDR3aa: CASSDTDAYGYTF
CDR3nt: TGTGCCAGCAGTGATACGGACGCCTATGGCTACACCTTC
d_gene: NA
v_gene: TRBV2
abundance: NA
j_gene: TRBJ1-2

CDR3aa: CSVEDPQPPYEQYF
CDR3nt: TGCAGCGTTGAAGACCCTCAGCCCCCCTACGAGCAGTACTTC
d_gene: NA
v_gene: TRBV29-1
abundance: NA
j_gene: TRBJ2-7

CDR3aa: CASSPPGSNQPQHF
CDR3nt: TGTGCCAGCTCACCACCGGGAAGCAATCAGCCCCAGCATTTT
d_gene: NA
v_gene: TRBV18
abundance: few
j_gene: TRBJ1-5

CDR3aa: CSARDPSGRWSDTQYF
CDR3nt: TGCAGTGCTAGAGATCCTAGCGGGAGGTGGAGTGATACGCAGTATTTT
d_gene: TRBD2
v_gene: TRBV20-1
abundance: NA
j_gene: TRBJ2-3

CDR3aa: CATSRGYVGFNQPQHF
CDR3nt: TGTGCCACCAGCAGGGGTTATGTCGGGTTCAATCAGCCCCAGCATTTT
d_gene: NA
v_gene: TRBV15
abundance: NA
j_gene: TRBJ1-5

CDR3aa: CASSSWSGSNYGYTF
CDR3nt: TGTGCCAGCAGCTCCTGGAGTGGGTCGAACTATGGCTACACCTTC
d_gene: NA
v_gene: TRBV11-1
abundance: NA
j_gene: TRBJ1-2

CDR3aa: CASSLVREKQFF
CDR3nt: TGTGCCAGCAGTTTAGTAAGGGAAAAGCAGTTCTTC
d_gene: NA
v_gene: TRBV27
abundance: NA
j_gene: TRBJ2-1

CDR3aa: CASTLGLAADNEQFF
CDR3nt: TGTGCCAGCACCCTGGGACTAGCGGCTGACAATGAGCAGTTCTTC
d_gene: TRBD2
v_gene: TRBV5-4
abundance: NA
j_gene: TRBJ2-1

CDR3aa: CASTSSMNTEAFF
CDR3nt: TGTGCCAGTACCTCATCCATGAACACTGAAGCTTTCTTT
d_gene: NA
v_gene: TRBV27
abundance: NA
j_gene: TRBJ1-1

CDR3aa: CSVEGGGYMNTEAFF
CDR3nt: TGCAGCGTTGAAGGGGGCGGTTATATGAACACTGAAGCTTTCTTT
d_gene: NA
v_gene: TRBV29-1
abundance: NA
j_gene: TRBJ1-1

CDR3aa: CASSLNIAGDTQYF
CDR3nt: TGTGCCAGCAGTTTAAATATAGCGGGAGATACGCAGTATTTT
d_gene: TRBD2
v_gene: TRBV27
abundance: NA
j_gene: TRBJ2-3

CDR3aa: CASSLSWVGGRSYNEQFF
CDR3nt: TGTGCCAGCAGTTTATCCTGGGTTGGGGGAAGGTCCTACAATGAGCAGTTCTTC
d_gene: NA
v_gene: TRBV27
abundance: NA
j_gene: TRBJ2-1

CDR3aa: CASSSTGSVADTQYF
CDR3nt: TGTGCCAGCAGCTCAACAGGTTCAGTTGCAGATACGCAGTATTTT
d_gene: NA
v_gene: TRBV7-8
abundance: NA
j_gene: TRBJ2-3

CDR3aa: CASTDAVGGRNIQYF
CDR3nt: TGTGCCAGCACCGATGCTGTAGGGGGGCGTAACATTCAGTACTTC
d_gene: NA
v_gene: TRBV6-6
abundance: NA
j_gene: TRBJ2-4

CDR3aa: CASPGAPNTEAFF
CDR3nt: TGTGCCAGCCCCGGGGCCCCGAACACTGAAGCTTTCTTT
d_gene: NA
v_gene: TRBV18
abundance: NA
j_gene: TRBJ1-1

CDR3aa: CSVSQTTSNEQFF
CDR3nt: TGCAGCGTTTCCCAGACCACATCGAATGAGCAGTTCTTC
d_gene: NA
v_gene: TRBV29-1
abundance: NA
j_gene: TRBJ2-1

CDR3aa: CAISDSSRDGINEQFF
CDR3nt: TGTGCCATCAGTGATTCATCGCGGGACGGTATCAATGAGCAGTTCTTC
d_gene: NA
v_gene: TRBV10-3
abundance: NA
j_gene: TRBJ2-1

CDR3aa: CASSGTGGSYEQYF
CDR3nt: TGTGCCAGTAGTGGGACAGGGGGTTCCTACGAGCAGTACTTC
d_gene: TRBD1
v_gene: TRBV6-5
abundance: few
j_gene: TRBJ2-7

CDR3aa: CASSLGLLVNYGYTF
CDR3nt: TGTGCCAGCAGCCTGGGACTTCTGGTTAACTATGGCTACACCTTC
d_gene: NA
v_gene: TRBV5-8
abundance: NA
j_gene: TRBJ1-2

CDR3aa: CATRGTAGNTIYF
CDR3nt: TGTGCCACCAGAGGGACAGCTGGAAACACCATATATTTT
d_gene: TRBD1
v_gene: TRBV15
abundance: NA
j_gene: TRBJ1-3

CDR3aa: CSVADPRTGGSYEQYF
CDR3nt: TGCAGCGTTGCCGACCCTCGGACAGGGGGCAGCTACGAGCAGTACTTC
d_gene: TRBD1
v_gene: TRBV29-1
abundance: few
j_gene: TRBJ2-7

CDR3aa: CASSLEGDWNTEAFF
CDR3nt: TGCGCCAGCAGCCTCGAGGGGGACTGGAACACTGAAGCTTTCTTT
d_gene: NA
v_gene: TRBV5-1
abundance: NA
j_gene: TRBJ1-1

CDR3aa: CASSLRLRQETQYF
CDR3nt: TGCGCCAGCAGCTTGAGGCTCAGACAAGAGACCCAGTACTTC
d_gene: NA
v_gene: TRBV5-1
abundance: NA
j_gene: TRBJ2-5

CDR3aa: CSVVSGEGYTF
CDR3nt: TGCAGCGTTGTTTCAGGGGAAGGCTACACCTTC
d_gene: NA
v_gene: TRBV29-1
abundance: NA
j_gene: TRBJ1-2

CDR3aa: CASFPHYGVDGTDTQYF
CDR3nt: TGTGCCAGCTTTCCCCATTACGGGGTTGATGGCACAGATACGCAGTATTTT
d_gene: NA
v_gene: TRBV6-2/TRBV6-3
abundance: once
j_gene: TRBJ2-3

CDR3aa: CASSLIGLITYEQYF
CDR3nt: TGCGCCAGCAGCCTAATAGGACTAATAACTTACGAGCAGTACTTC
d_gene: NA
v_gene: TRBV5-1
abundance: NA
j_gene: TRBJ2-7

CDR3aa: CSVDQGTGELFF
CDR3nt: TGCAGCGTTGACCAGGGAACCGGGGAGCTGTTTTTT
d_gene: NA
v_gene: TRBV29-1
abundance: NA
j_gene: TRBJ2-2

CDR3aa: CASSLGQGSRREIQYF
CDR3nt: TGTGCCAGCAGCTTGGGTCAGGGCAGTAGGAGAGAGATCCAGTACTTC
d_gene: NA
v_gene: TRBV5-5
abundance: once
j_gene: TRBJ2-5

CDR3aa: CASSWDLRETQYF
CDR3nt: TGTGCCAGTAGTTGGGACCTGAGGGAGACCCAGTACTTC
d_gene: NA
v_gene: TRBV19
abundance: NA
j_gene: TRBJ2-5

CDR3aa: CASSWGQGNTEAFF
CDR3nt: TGTGCCAGCAGTTGGGGACAGGGGAACACTGAAGCTTTCTTT
d_gene: TRBD1
v_gene: TRBV27
abundance: NA
j_gene: TRBJ1-1